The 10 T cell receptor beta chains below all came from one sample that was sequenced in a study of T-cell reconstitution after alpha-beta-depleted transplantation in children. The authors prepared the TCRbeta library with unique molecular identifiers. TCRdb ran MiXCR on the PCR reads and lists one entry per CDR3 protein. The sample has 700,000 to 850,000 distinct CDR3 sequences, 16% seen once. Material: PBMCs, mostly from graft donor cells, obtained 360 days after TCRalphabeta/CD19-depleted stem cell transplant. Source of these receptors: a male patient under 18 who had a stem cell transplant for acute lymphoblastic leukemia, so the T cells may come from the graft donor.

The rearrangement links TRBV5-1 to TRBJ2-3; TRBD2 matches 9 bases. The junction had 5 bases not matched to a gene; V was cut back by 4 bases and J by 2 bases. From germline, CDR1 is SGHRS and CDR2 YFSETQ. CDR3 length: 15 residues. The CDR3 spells CASSRLAANTDTQYF. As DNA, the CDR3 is TGCGCCAGCAGCCGACTAGCGGCCAACACAGATACGCAGTATTTT.

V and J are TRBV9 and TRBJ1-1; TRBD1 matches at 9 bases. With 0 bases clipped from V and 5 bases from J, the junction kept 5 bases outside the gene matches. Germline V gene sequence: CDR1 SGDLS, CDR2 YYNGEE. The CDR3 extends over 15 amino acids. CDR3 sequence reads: CASSVDGTGLTEAFF. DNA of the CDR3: TGTGCCAGCAGCGTAGACGGGACAGGGTTGACTGAAGCTTTCTTT.

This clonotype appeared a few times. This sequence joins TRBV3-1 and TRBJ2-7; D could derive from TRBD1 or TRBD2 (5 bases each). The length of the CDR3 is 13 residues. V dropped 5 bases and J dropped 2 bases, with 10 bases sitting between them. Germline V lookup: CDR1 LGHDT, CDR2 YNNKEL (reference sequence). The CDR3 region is CASSKPGPYEQYF. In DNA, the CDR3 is TGTGCCAGCAGCAAACCGGGACCCTACGAGCAGTACTTC.

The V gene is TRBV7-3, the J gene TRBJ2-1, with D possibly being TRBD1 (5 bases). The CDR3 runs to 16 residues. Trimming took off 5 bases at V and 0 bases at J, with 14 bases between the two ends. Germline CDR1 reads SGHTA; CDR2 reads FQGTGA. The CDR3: CASSIRQTPSYNEQFF. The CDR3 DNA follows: TGTGCCAGCAGCATCCGACAGACACCCTCCTACAATGAGCAGTTCTTC.

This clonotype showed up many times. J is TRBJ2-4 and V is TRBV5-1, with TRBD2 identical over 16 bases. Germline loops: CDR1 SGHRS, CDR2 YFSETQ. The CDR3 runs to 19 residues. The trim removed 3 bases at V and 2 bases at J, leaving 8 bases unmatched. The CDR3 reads CASSSSGTSGRETKNIQYF. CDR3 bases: TGCGCCAGCAGCTCCTCCGGGACTAGCGGGAGGGAGACCAAAAACATTCAGTACTTC.

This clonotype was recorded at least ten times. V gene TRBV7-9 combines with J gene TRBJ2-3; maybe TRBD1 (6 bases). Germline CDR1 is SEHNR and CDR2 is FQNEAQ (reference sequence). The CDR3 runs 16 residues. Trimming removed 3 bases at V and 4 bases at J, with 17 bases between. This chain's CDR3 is CASSFPTGWVADTQYF. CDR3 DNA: TGTGCCAGCAGCTTTCCGACAGGTTGGGTCGCAGATACGCAGTATTTT.

CDR3 sequence reads: CASSLPGGGLEHNTGELFF. As DNA, the CDR3 is TGTGCCAGCAGCTTACCAGGGGGTGGATTGGAACACAACACCGGGGAGCTGTTTTTT. The chain employs TRBV7-9 and TRBJ2-2; 7 bases align to TRBD1. The CDR3 loop spans 19 amino acids. Unmatched junction bases numbered 14, after V lost 2 bases and J lost 2 bases. The germline gives CDR1 SEHNR, CDR2 FQNEAQ (reference sequence).

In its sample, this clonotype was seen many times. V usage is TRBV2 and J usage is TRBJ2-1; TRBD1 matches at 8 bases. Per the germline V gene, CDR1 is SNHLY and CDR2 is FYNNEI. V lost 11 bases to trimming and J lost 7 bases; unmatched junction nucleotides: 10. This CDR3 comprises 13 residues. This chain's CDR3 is CAAADRVGNEQFF. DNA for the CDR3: TGTGCCGCAGCGGACAGGGTTGGGAATGAGCAGTTCTTC.

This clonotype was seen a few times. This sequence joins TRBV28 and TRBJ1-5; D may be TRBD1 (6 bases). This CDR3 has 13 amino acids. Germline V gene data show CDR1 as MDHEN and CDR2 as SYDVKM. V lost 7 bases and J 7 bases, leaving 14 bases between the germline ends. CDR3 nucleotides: TGTGCCAGCACCCCGGACAGTATCCAGCCCCAGCATTTT. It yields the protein CASTPDSIQPQHF.

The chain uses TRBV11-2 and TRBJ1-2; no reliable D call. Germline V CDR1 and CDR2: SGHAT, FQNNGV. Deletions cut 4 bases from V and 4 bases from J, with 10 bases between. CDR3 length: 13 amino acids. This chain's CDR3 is CASSSEITYGYTF. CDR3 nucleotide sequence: TGTGCCAGCAGCTCCGAGATCACCTATGGCTACACCTTC.